This entry lists 21 T cell receptor beta chains sequenced from one sample in a study of vaccination and CD4 T cells after COVID-19. Scientists ran DNA taken from cultured CD4+ T cells through the Oncomine TCR Beta short-read assay for sequencing. Genomic DNA was extracted from cultured CD4+ T cells. TCRdb re-called the PCR reads through MiXCR, storing one row per CDR3 protein. The data show 11,000 or so distinct CDR3 sequences, about 30% seen once. Treatment indicated: 10-day PBMC culture with coronavirus spike peptide pools or control peptides (ViraFEST assay). Ahead of the COVID-19 pandemic (2011-2018), the CD4+ T cells of the unexposed donor were collected. Antigen specificity for these receptors is unknown. Material for sequencing was CD4+ T cells from blood, cultured in vitro. The receptors were gathered from a human donor in good health.

CDR3 loop: CASSETVSGTPGELFF. The CDR3 DNA reads TGTGCCAGCAGTGAGACAGTTTCTGGGACACCCGGGGAGCTGTTTTTT. J is TRBJ2-2 and V is TRBV6-4; D perhaps matches TRBD1 (6 bases). Germline V gene lookup returns CDR1 MRHNA and CDR2 SNTAGT. V was pared by 3 bases and J by 6 bases, with 17 bases between. The CDR3 loop spans 16 amino acids.

The chain employs TRBV25-1 and TRBJ2-5; the match to TRBD2 covers 9 bases. CDR1 and CDR2 (germline): MGHDK, SYGVNS. J lost 3 bases, V lost 1 base, and 9 bases had no gene match. The CDR3 loop spans 17 amino acids. The CDR3 here is CASSEWRLAAVKETQYF. In nucleotides, the CDR3 is TGTGCCAGCAGTGAATGGAGACTAGCGGCCGTCAAAGAGACCCAGTACTTC.

This clonotype has only a few counts. The chain recombines TRBV11-1 with TRBJ1-6; D not certain. CDR1 and CDR2 from the germline V gene are SGHAT and FQDESV (reference sequence). Between the trimmed V and J ends, which lost 3 bases and 9 bases, there was a span of 9 bases. CDR3 size: 13 residues. CDR3 region: CASSFNSASPLHF. The CDR3 nucleotides are TGTGCCAGCAGCTTTAACTCCGCTTCACCCCTCCACTTT.

Only a few counts were recorded for this clonotype. The chain recombines TRBV29-1 with TRBJ1-5; weak D call: TRBD1 (6 bases). The CDR3 sequence is 13 residues long. V gave up 4 bases and J gave up 4 bases, with 11 bases separating them. Germline V CDR1 and CDR2: SQVTM, ANQGSEA. CDR3 DNA sequence: TGCAGCGTTGCTGGGGGCGGTAATCAGCCCCAGCATTTT. Translated: CSVAGGGNQPQHF.

The V gene is TRBV7-3, the J gene TRBJ2-6, with TRBD1 identical over 7 bases. With 3 bases clipped from V and 4 bases from J, the junction kept 3 bases outside the gene matches. Germline CDR1 SGHTA, CDR2 FQGTGA. This CDR3 is 15 amino acids long. In nucleotides, the CDR3 is TGTGCCAGCAGCTTGACAGGGACAGGGGCCAACGTCCTGACTTTC. This translates into CASSLTGTGANVLTF.

V gene TRBV15 combines with J gene TRBJ2-3; D gene uncertain. V lost 0 bases to trimming and J lost 4 bases, with 8 bases between them. The CDR3 is made up of 14 amino acids. In germline, CDR1 is LNHNV, CDR2 YYDKDF (reference sequence). The CDR3 sequence: CATSREGGADTQYF. In DNA, the CDR3 is TGTGCCACCAGCAGAGAAGGCGGAGCAGATACGCAGTATTTT.

In the case of this clonotype: An end of the junction differs from the germline gene, which may be a read error. The rearrangement links TRBV6-5 to TRBJ2-3, with D perhaps matching TRBD1 (6 bases). Germline V CDR1 and CDR2: MNHEY, SVGAGI. The CDR3 loop spans 16 amino acids. The CDR3 region is CASRYFRGLDTDTQYF. As DNA, the CDR3 is TGTGCCAGCAGATACTTTAGGGGGTTGGACACAGATACGCAGTATTTT.

The genes are TRBV27 and TRBJ2-1, with D perhaps matching TRBD1 (5 bases). The V end was cut by 5 bases, the J end by 5 bases, with 19 bases between. CDR3 length: 16 amino acids. Germline values: CDR1 MNHEY, CDR2 SMNVEV (reference sequence). For the CDR3, the DNA is TGTGCCAGCAGTCCACCTAGGGGCAGGTCTCACAATGAGCAGTTCTTC. Protein: CASSPPRGRSHNEQFF.

This clonotype was detected a few times. The V and J genes are TRBV20-1 and TRBJ2-3; 12 positions match TRBD2. This CDR3 has 14 amino acids. The V gene end was trimmed by 1 base and the J gene end by 4 bases; junction bases not matched to a gene: 0. Germline loops: CDR1 DFQATT, CDR2 SNEGSKA (reference sequence). CDR3 DNA: TGCAGTGCTAGAGGACTAGCGGGAGCAGATACGCAGTATTTT. This gives the protein CSARGLAGADTQYF.

The chain links TRBV19 to TRBJ2-7; D call uncertain. The CDR3 is 15 residues long. V was clipped by 4 bases and J by 0 bases, with 13 bases between them. The germline gives CDR1 LNHDA, CDR2 SQIVND (reference sequence). The CDR3 region is CASSNTGLSSYEQYF. CDR3 bases: TGTGCCAGTAGTAACACGGGCCTCAGCTCCTACGAGCAGTACTTC.

This chain uses TRBV27 with TRBJ2-7; 7 bases line up with TRBD1. The length of the CDR3 is 13 residues. The trim removed 6 bases at V and 2 bases at J, leaving 4 bases unmatched. Germline V lookup: CDR1 MNHEY, CDR2 SMNVEV (reference sequence). The CDR3 protein is CASSPDRAYEQYF. The CDR3 coding sequence is TGTGCCAGCAGCCCAGACAGGGCCTACGAGCAGTACTTC.

The rearrangement uses TRBV6-1 and TRBJ2-5, with TRBD1 matching 7 bases. This CDR3 spans 14 amino acids. V shed 6 bases and J 5 bases; nucleotides not matched to a gene: 9. From germline, CDR1 is MNHNS and CDR2 SASEGT. In DNA form, the CDR3 reads TGTGCCAGCAGCACGGGACAGACGAGGGAGACCCAGTACTTC. It yields the protein CASSTGQTRETQYF.

This clonotype was detected only a few times. The chain is built from TRBV6-4 and TRBJ2-5, with TRBD2 matching over 12 bases. J gave up 2 bases and V 5 bases, and 3 bases lay outside the gene matches. This CDR3 is built from 15 residues. Germline lookup yields CDR1 MRHNA and CDR2 SNTAGT. The DNA of the CDR3 is TGTGCCAGCAGTCGACTAGCGGGAGAGCAAGAGACCCAGTACTTC. Translation: CASSRLAGEQETQYF.

The gene calls are TRBV4-1 and TRBJ1-2; D is possibly TRBD1 (5 bases). The CDR3 totals 14 residues. Germline CDR1 and CDR2: MGHRA and YSYEKL. V shed 0 bases and J shed 7 bases, with 12 bases lying between them. The CDR3, as DNA: TGCGCCAGCAGCCAAGATCGGGGCAGGGCTGGCTACACCTTC. Protein product: CASSQDRGRAGYTF.

The chain joins TRBV6-5 to TRBJ1-5; D is possibly TRBD1 (6 bases). Germline loops: CDR1 MNHEY, CDR2 SVGAGI. Trimming took 0 bases from V and 6 from J, leaving 9 bases between them. This CDR3 contains 14 residues. CDR3 in DNA: TGTGCCAGCAGTTACTCGGGGGCGGCTCAGCCCCAGCATTTT. This sequence encodes CASSYSGAAQPQHF.

The chain combines TRBV7-8 with TRBJ2-3; D is perhaps TRBD2 (5 bases). The CDR3 spans 14 residues. The V and J ends lost 4 bases and 2 bases respectively, with 10 bases between them. The germline gives CDR1 SGHVS, CDR2 FQNEAQ. The CDR3 reads CASSYRGPTDTQYF. The CDR3 region has the DNA TGTGCCAGCAGCTATCGCGGGCCCACAGATACGCAGTATTTT.

The chain has TRBV28 and TRBJ2-5; possibly TRBD1 or TRBD2 for D (6 bases each). CDR3 size: 15 residues. Germline V gene sequence: CDR1 MDHEN, CDR2 SYDVKM. Trimming left V 4 bases short and J 4 bases short, with 16 bases between. CDR3 sequence: CASSSRRGWGETQYF. The CDR3 bases are TGTGCCAGCAGTTCCCGGAGGGGGTGGGGAGAGACCCAGTACTTC. Full variable domain (outside the CDR3, taken from reference TRBV28 and TRBJ2-5): DVKVTQSSRYLVKRTGEKVFLECVQDMDHENMFWYRQDPGLGLRLIYFSYDVKMKEKGDIPEGYSVSREKKERFSLILESASTNQTSMYLCASSSRRGWGETQYFGPGTRLLVL.

The chain couples TRBV6-1 to TRBJ2-7; 10 nucleotides line up with TRBD2. Trimming took 1 base from V and 4 from J; bases not matched to a gene: 4. There are 15 residues in the CDR3. Looked up from germline, CDR1 is MNHNS and CDR2 is SASEGT. CDR3 sequence (DNA): TGTGCCAGCAGTGAAGGACCTAGCGGGAGTTACGAGCAGTACTTC. It yields the protein CASSEGPSGSYEQYF.

This clonotype was counted only a few times. The chain combines TRBV15 with TRBJ2-7; 7 positions agree with TRBD1. Germline CDR1 LNHNV, CDR2 YYDKDF (reference sequence). Trimming removed 2 bases from V and 3 bases from J; junction bases left unmatched: 7. The CDR3 sequence is 15 residues long. CDR3 sequence (DNA): TGTGCCACCAGCAGACAACAGGGGTCTATCTACGAGCAGTACTTC. Translation gives CATSRQQGSIYEQYF.

This clonotype is termed medium-sized (0.01 to 0.1%). This chain connects TRBV6-1 to TRBJ1-5; maybe TRBD1 (6 bases). The CDR3 runs to 15 residues. V was pared by 6 bases and J by 11 bases, with 23 bases between. From germline, CDR1 is MNHNS and CDR2 SASEGT. The CDR3 spells CASSRRGGEGRAQHF. CDR3 DNA: TGTGCCAGCAGCCGGCGGGGGGGCGAGGGTAGAGCCCAGCATTTT.

The chain employs TRBV30 and TRBJ1-2; D call uncertain. This CDR3 comprises 14 residues. V lost 3 bases and J 4 bases, leaving 15 bases between the germline ends. Germline V gives CDR1 GTSNPN, CDR2 SVGIG (reference sequence). CDR3 nucleotides: TGTGCCTGGAGCGCGGACTCTCGGGGCTATGGCTACACCTTC. Its translation: CAWSADSRGYGYTF. Supplemented by reference TRBV30 and TRBJ1-2, the full variable domain reads SQTIHQWPATLVQPVGSPLSLECTVEGTSNPNLYWYRQAAGRGLQLLFYSVGIGQISSEVPQNLSASRPQDRQFILSSKKLLLSDSGFYLCAWSADSRGYGYTFGSGTRLTVV.